In this sample, the clone carrying this T cell receptor beta chain turned up a few times. Antigen: not known. This entry comes from a study of blood T cells in healthy people across ages. Whole-study findings and limits: The study found more naive CD4+ cells and higher diversity in long-lived than aged donors. A strong correlation was seen between TCR beta diversity and naive T cell percentage.

Next came a second PCR, run for roughly 6 to 11 cycles, which used a sample-barcoded 5' primer along with a J-beta primer mix. TCRdb called the 5' RACE reads again in MiXCR, with one record for every CDR3 protein. This sample has approximately 800,000 distinct CDR3 sequences, with 46% found just once. The sample comprised blood. The source is a man older than 75 in good health.

The CDR3 here is CASSQDTQGAPPDEQYF. The CDR3 nucleotides read TGCGCCAGCAGCCAAGATACCCAGGGGGCGCCCCCCGACGAGCAGTACTTC. V gene TRBV4-1 combines with J gene TRBJ2-7, with 8 bases lining up with TRBD1. CDR3 length: 17 residues. Germline loops: CDR1 MGHRA, CDR2 YSYEKL. The trim removed 0 bases at V and 5 bases at J, leaving 12 bases unmatched.